This TCR beta chain comes out of a study of graft-versus-host responses after intestinal transplantation. Looking at the study overall: Recipients had multivisceral, liver-intestinal, or isolated intestinal transplants.

Points on this clone: Its specificity is unknown.

The data were produced by immunoSEQ multiplex PCR, yet TCRdb's version contains in-frame clones alone and is incomplete. The repertoire holds about 41,000 clones, with roughly 95% as singletons. The study's findings and limits: Early after transplant, HvG clones declined as circulating GvH clones peaked.

This specimen was unstimulated CD8+ T cells sorted from spleen or lymph node cells, taken before transplant. This receptor was obtained from a human donor who was the organ donor for an intestinal transplant.

CDR3 sequence: CASSQVGGRGEEKLFF. CDR3 DNA sequence: TGCGCCAGCAGCCAAGTTGGGGGCCGGGGTGAGGAAAAACTGTTTTTT. This chain links TRBV4-3 with TRBJ1-4; possible D gene TRBD1, 6 bases. The CDR3 covers 16 residues. V shed 1 base and J shed 8 bases, with 17 bases lying between them. The germline CDR1 and CDR2 sequences are LGHNA and YSLEER.